This is a list of T cell receptor beta chains from one sample in a study of Tregs in tolerant kidney transplant recipients. Sequenced by immunoSEQ multiplex PCR; TCRdb stores in-frame clones only, minus some. The sample records 15,000 to 20,000 clones, about 61% being singletons. Antigen specificity for these receptors is unknown. Material for sequencing was Tregs from blood cultured with allogeneic cells. The receptors come from a human donor in good health. Both conserved end residues are part of each CDR3.

cdr3_aa j_call v_call
CASSHGGGGVEQYF TRBJ2-7 TRBV7-2
CASRRVAGGGYEQFF TRBJ2-1 TRBV5-1
CAIQGFTDTQYF TRBJ2-3 TRBV6-1
CASSFGPANQPQHF TRBJ1-5 TRBV5-4
CASSLGSEELNYGYTF TRBJ1-2 TRBV7-9
CASSWGQGATYNEQFF TRBJ2-1 TRBV5-1
CASSPLSGRRETQYF TRBJ2-5 TRBV7-3
CASSVRQRGNEKLFF TRBJ1-4 TRBV11-2
CASSLTVSPGYGYTF TRBJ1-2 TRBV2
CSVEDRGAGTAYGYTF TRBJ1-2 TRBV29-1
CASGDRASGYTF TRBJ1-2 TRBV6-5
CASSLLGETQYF TRBJ2-5 TRBV7-9
CAISGPDRAGYTF TRBJ1-2 TRBV10-3
CASSQGQGQSEQYF TRBJ2-7 TRBV18
CASSLGGEGGYTF TRBJ1-2 TRBV5-6
CSAALNYGYTF TRBJ1-2 TRBV29-1
CSPSGGVRGRPEQYF TRBJ2-7 TRBV29-1
CASKSPGSGANVLTF TRBJ2-6 TRBV27
CASRAGGSGELFF TRBJ2-2 TRBV6-6
CASSPGTGATGELFF TRBJ2-2 TRBV18